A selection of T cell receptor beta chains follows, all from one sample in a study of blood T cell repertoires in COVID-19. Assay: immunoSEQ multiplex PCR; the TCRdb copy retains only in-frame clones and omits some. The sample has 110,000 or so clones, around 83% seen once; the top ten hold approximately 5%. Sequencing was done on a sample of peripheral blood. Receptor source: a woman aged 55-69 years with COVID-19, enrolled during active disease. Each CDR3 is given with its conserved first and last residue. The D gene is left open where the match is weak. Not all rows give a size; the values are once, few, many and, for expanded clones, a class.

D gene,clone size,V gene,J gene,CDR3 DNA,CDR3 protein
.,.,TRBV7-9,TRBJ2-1,TGTGCCAGCAGCTACCTAGGGGCTGAGCAGTTCTTC,CASSYLGAEQFF
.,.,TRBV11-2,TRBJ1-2,TGTGCCAGCAGCTTAGGCCAGGTTTACTATGGCTACACCTTC,CASSLGQVYYGYTF
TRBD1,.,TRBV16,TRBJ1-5,TGTGCTCTCGGAGGCGGGACAGTAAATCAGCCCCAGCATTTT,CALGGGTVNQPQHF
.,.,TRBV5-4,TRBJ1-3,TGTGCCAGCAGTACCCCGGGGAGCTCTGGAAACACCATATATTTT,CASSTPGSSGNTIYF
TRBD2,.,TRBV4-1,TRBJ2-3,TGCGCCAGCAGCCAAGATGGCGTCGCTAGCGGGTATCCAAGGGATACGCAGTATTTT,CASSQDGVASGYPRDTQYF
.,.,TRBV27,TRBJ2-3,TGTGCCAGCAGTTTTGTGGACAAACAGTATTTT,CASSFVDKQYF
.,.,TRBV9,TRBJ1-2,TGTGCCAGCAGCGTAGGTCTCGGGGGGCGAATCGATGGCTACACCTTC,CASSVGLGGRIDGYTF
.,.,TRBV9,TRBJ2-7,TGTGCCAGCAGCGTAGACGGCAGGGAAGGGGGCGAGCAGTACTTC,CASSVDGREGGEQYF
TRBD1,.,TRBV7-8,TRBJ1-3,TGTGCCAGCAGCCGTAGACAGGGGCGAGGATTGGGCTCTGGAAACACCATATATTTT,CASSRRQGRGLGSGNTIYF
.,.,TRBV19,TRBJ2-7,TGTGCCAGTAGTATATCCCTTCTGGGGAGGACAACCGACTACGAGCAGTACTTC,CASSISLLGRTTDYEQYF
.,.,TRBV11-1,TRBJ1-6,TGTGCCAGCAGCTTGGGCGCCAGGGGTAATTCACCCCTCCACTTT,CASSLGARGNSPLHF
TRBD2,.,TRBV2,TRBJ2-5,TGTGCCAGCAGTGTATTAGTGGCGGGGGGGCTCCAAGAGACCCAGTACTTC,CASSVLVAGGLQETQYF
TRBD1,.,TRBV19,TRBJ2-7,TGTGCCAGTAGCCTCCCGGGACAGGGGAGCGACGAGCAGTACTTC,CASSLPGQGSDEQYF
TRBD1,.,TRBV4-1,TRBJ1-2,TGCGCCAGCAGCCAGGGGCGGGACAGGGGATACGGCTACACCTTC,CASSQGRDRGYGYTF
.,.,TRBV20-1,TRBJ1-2,TGCAGTGCTAGTGCGGGGGGAGATCGGGGCTACACCTTC,CSASAGGDRGYTF
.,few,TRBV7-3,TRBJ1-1,TGTGCCAGCAGCTTGGGGGCGCAGGCAACTGAAGCTTTCTTT,CASSLGAQATEAFF
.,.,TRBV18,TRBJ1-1,TGTGCCAGCTCACCGGAGGACGGGAACACTGAAGCTTTCTTT,CASSPEDGNTEAFF
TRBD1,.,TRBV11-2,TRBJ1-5,TGTGCCAGCAGCCCGGGGACAGGGGGGCAGCCCCAGCATTTT,CASSPGTGGQPQHF
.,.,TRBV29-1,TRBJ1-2,TGCAGCGTCCCCCCGCGGGGGACCTTC,CSVPPRGTF
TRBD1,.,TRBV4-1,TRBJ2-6,TGCGCCAGCAGCCCGGGACAGGGGGGACCTGGGGCCAACGTCCTGACTTTC,CASSPGQGGPGANVLTF
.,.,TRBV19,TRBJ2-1,TGTGCCACCTCAAGGGGAAATGACAATGAGCAGTTCTTC,CATSRGNDNEQFF
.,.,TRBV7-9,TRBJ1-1,TGTGCCAGCAGCCCTTGGGCGGGGGACACTGAAGCTTTCTTT,CASSPWAGDTEAFF
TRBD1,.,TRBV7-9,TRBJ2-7,TGTGCCAGCAGCCTCGGACAGGGGTTGCCGTACGAGCAGTACTTC,CASSLGQGLPYEQYF
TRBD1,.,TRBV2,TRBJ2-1,TGTGCCATACAGGGGTGGGATGAGCAGTTCTTC,CAIQGWDEQFF
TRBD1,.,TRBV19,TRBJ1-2,TGTGCCAGTAGTATAATCGGGACAGATAATGGCTACACCTTC,CASSIIGTDNGYTF
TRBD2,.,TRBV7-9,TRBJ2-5,TGTGCCAGCAGCTCCCACCCTTGGAGCGGGGGTGAGACCCAGTACTTC,CASSSHPWSGGETQYF
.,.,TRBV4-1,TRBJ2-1,TGCGCCAGCAGCCAAACGAGCTCCTACAATGAGCAGTTCTTC,CASSQTSSYNEQFF
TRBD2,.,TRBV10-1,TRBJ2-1,TGCGCCAGCAGTGAAGGCGGGGGGAACCTCTACAATGAGCAGTTCTTC,CASSEGGGNLYNEQFF
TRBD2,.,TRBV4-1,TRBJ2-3,TGCGCCAGCAGCCCCTCAACTAGCGGGGGCCGGGATACGCAGTATTTT,CASSPSTSGGRDTQYF
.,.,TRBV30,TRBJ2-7,TGTGCTTCAGGGCCCGCGCCCTACGAGCAGTACTTC,CASGPAPYEQYF
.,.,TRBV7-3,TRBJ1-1,TGTGCCAGCAGCCAACCGGGACTGGGAAGGACTGAAGCTTTCTTT,CASSQPGLGRTEAFF
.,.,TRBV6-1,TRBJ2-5,TGTGCCAGCAGTGAAGATGGAACTACTCAAGAGACCCAGTACTTC,CASSEDGTTQETQYF
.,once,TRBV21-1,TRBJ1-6,TGTGCCACCACGACAGGAGAGGGGGATTCACCCCTCCACTTT,CATTTGEGDSPLHF
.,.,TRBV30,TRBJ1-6,TGTGCCTGGAGTGAGGGGGGGAATTCACCCCTCCACTTT,CAWSEGGNSPLHF
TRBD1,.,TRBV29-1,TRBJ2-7,TGCAGCGCACGGACAGGGACGTACGAGCAGTACTTC,CSARTGTYEQYF
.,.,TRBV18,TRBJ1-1,TGTGCCAGCGCCCGACAGGAGAACACTGAAGCTTTCTTT,CASARQENTEAFF
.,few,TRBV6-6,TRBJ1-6,TGTGCCAGCAGCCATAACGGAAGATCAGGATCACCCCTCCACTTT,CASSHNGRSGSPLHF
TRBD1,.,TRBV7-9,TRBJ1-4,TGTGCCAGCAGCTCGGGACAGGGGGCCCTTTTTAATGAAAAACTGTTTTTT,CASSSGQGALFNEKLFF
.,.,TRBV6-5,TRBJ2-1,TGTGCCAGCAGTTCCCCGGGTGGAGGTGGGCTCTTC,CASSSPGGGGLF
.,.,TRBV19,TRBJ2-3,TGTGCCAGTAGTCAGGGACTCACAGATACGCAGTATTTT,CASSQGLTDTQYF
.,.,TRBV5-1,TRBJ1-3,TGCGCCAGCAGCTTGTCATCTGGAAACACCATATATTTT,CASSLSSGNTIYF
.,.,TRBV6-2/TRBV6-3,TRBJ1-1,TGTGCCAGCAGCCGGGGACTGTGGGAGGTGGACACTGAAGCTTTCTTT,CASSRGLWEVDTEAFF